These 27 T cell receptor beta chains originate from one sample sequenced in a study of blood T cells in healthy people across ages. Through a sample-barcoded 5' primer and a J-beta primer mix, a second PCR was run for about 6 to 12 cycles. MiXCR, applied by TCRdb to the 5' RACE reads, yields one record per CDR3 protein. The sample lists around 1,800,000 distinct CDR3 sequences, roughly 43% occurring once. Sequencing was performed on blood. The receptor set was obtained from a human donor in good health.

This clonotype has more than one count but fewer than ten. The gene calls are TRBV5-1 and TRBJ2-1; no definite D call. Looked up from germline, CDR1 is SGHRS and CDR2 is YFSETQ. The V and J ends lost 4 bases and 7 bases respectively, with 18 bases between them. This CDR3 is built from 15 residues. CDR3 sequence reads: CASSPSSHPTNEQFF. The CDR3 nucleotides are TGCGCCAGCAGCCCATCCTCTCATCCCACGAATGAGCAGTTCTTC.

The chain uses TRBV5-6 and TRBJ1-4; the D is unclear. V shed 0 bases and J shed 11 bases, with 8 bases lying between them. Germline CDR1 and CDR2: SGHDT and YYEEEE. This CDR3 has 12 residues. This CDR3 is CASSLGRGKLFF. The CDR3 DNA reads as TGTGCCAGCAGCTTGGGCCGAGGGAAACTGTTTTTT. Full variable domain (remainder filled in from reference TRBV5-6 and TRBJ1-4): DAGVTQSPTHLIKTRGQQVTLRCSPKSGHDTVSWYQQALGQGPQFIFQYYEEEERQRGNFPDRFSGHQFPNYSSELNVNALLLGDSALYLCASSLGRGKLFFGSGTQLSVL.

There are a few counts of this clonotype. This chain joins TRBV6-6 and TRBJ1-5; D is undetermined. The germline V gene encodes CDR1 MNHNY and CDR2 SVGAGI (reference sequence). This CDR3 has 14 residues. With 6 bases removed from V and 0 bases from J, the gap between germline ends came to 9 bases. CDR3 sequence: CASSTFLSNQPQHF. In nucleotides, the CDR3 is TGTGCCAGCAGCACATTCCTTAGCAATCAGCCCCAGCATTTT.

This chain links TRBV7-9 with TRBJ2-6; tentative D call: TRBD1 (5 bases). The CDR3 is 18 residues long. Germline CDR1 and CDR2: SEHNR and FQNEAQ (reference sequence). Trimming took 1 base from V and 0 from J, leaving 13 bases between them. In DNA form, the CDR3 reads TGTGCCAGCAGCTTAGTTGAAAAAAGGGGCTCTGGGGCCAACGTCCTGACTTTC. Translation gives CASSLVEKRGSGANVLTF. Full variable domain (missing parts from reference TRBV7-9 and TRBJ2-6): DTGVSQNPRHKITKRGQNVTFRCDPISEHNRLYWYRQTLGQGPEFLTYFQNEAQLEKSRLLSDRFSAERPKGSFSTLEIQRTEQGDSAMYLCASSLVEKRGSGANVLTFGAGSRLTVL.

The genes are TRBV9 and TRBJ2-3; D is perhaps TRBD1 (6 bases). Looked up from germline, CDR1 is SGDLS and CDR2 is YYNGEE. The CDR3 is 18 residues long. V shed 0 bases and J shed 2 bases, with 19 bases lying between them. CDR3: CASSVVSGWTAHTDTQYF. The CDR3 coding sequence is TGTGCCAGCAGCGTAGTCTCCGGATGGACAGCCCACACAGATACGCAGTATTTT.

This clonotype has a single count. The rearrangement links TRBV6-6 to TRBJ1-4; D is possibly TRBD1 (6 bases). The germline gives CDR1 MNHNY, CDR2 SVGAGI (reference sequence). The CDR3 runs 15 residues. V was trimmed by 2 bases and J by 7 bases, leaving 14 bases between them. As DNA, the CDR3 is TGTGCCAGCAGTTACCAGGGGATGAGATCTGAAAAACTGTTTTTT. Translating it yields CASSYQGMRSEKLFF.

This clonotype was seen only a few times. V gene TRBV7-9 combines with J gene TRBJ2-6; 10 bases are a match to TRBD1. CDR1 is SEHNR, CDR2 FQNEAQ, per germline (reference sequence). CDR3 size: 19 residues. Trimming cost V 4 bases and J 0 bases; bases outside gene matches: 9. The CDR3 protein is CASSSGRQGAGSGANVLTF. The CDR3, as DNA: TGTGCCAGCAGCTCCGGGCGACAGGGGGCTGGCTCTGGGGCCAACGTCCTGACTTTC.

V gene TRBV6-1 combines with J gene TRBJ1-2; 8 bases line up with TRBD1. V lost 4 bases and J lost 3; bases outside the gene matches: 10. Germline V CDR1 and CDR2: MNHNS, SASEGT. The CDR3 totals 16 residues. The CDR3 sequence is CASSGQGYEEDYGYTF. CDR3 sequence (DNA): TGTGCCAGCAGTGGACAGGGGTATGAGGAAGACTATGGCTACACCTTC.

V usage is TRBV6-5 and J usage is TRBJ2-3; a weak D match, TRBD2 (6 bases). Trimming took 2 bases from V and 0 from J, leaving 18 bases between them. Per germline, CDR1 MNHEY and CDR2 SVGAGI. The CDR3 runs 18 residues. CDR3 sequence reads: CASSYSSRGARSTDTQYF. The CDR3 DNA follows: TGTGCCAGCAGTTACAGTTCCCGCGGGGCACGAAGCACAGATACGCAGTATTTT.

This clonotype was counted a few times. The V gene is TRBV27, the J gene TRBJ2-1; D call uncertain. Germline loops: CDR1 MNHEY, CDR2 SMNVEV (reference sequence). This CDR3 is built from 13 residues. Trimming pared 8 bases from V and 6 bases from J, leaving 14 bases between. CDR3 DNA: TGTGCCAGCCGAGTGAGTGGCTCCAATGAGCAGTTCTTC. Its translation: CASRVSGSNEQFF.

This clonotype was observed a few times. The CDR3 coding sequence is TGCAGCGCGCAGGACAGGGCCTCCTACGAGCAGTACTTC. This translates into CSAQDRASYEQYF. The V gene is TRBV29-1, the J gene TRBJ2-7; 8 nucleotides match TRBD1. Germline V gives CDR1 SQVTM, CDR2 ANQGSEA. Germline trimming cut 7 bases from V and 0 bases from J; bases unmatched to any gene: 5. This CDR3 region has 13 residues.

This clonotype was recorded a few times. The chain carries TRBV27 and TRBJ2-5; no firm D call. V dropped 6 bases and J dropped 11 bases, with 13 bases sitting between them. CDR1 is MNHEY, CDR2 SMNVEV, per germline (reference sequence). This CDR3 region has 11 residues. The CDR3, as DNA: TGTGCCAGCAGACTTTATAGTAAGCAGTACTTC. Amino acids: CASRLYSKQYF.

This clonotype was seen at least ten times. The chain is built from TRBV5-5 and TRBJ2-2; no firm D call. Trimming removed 0 bases at V and 2 bases at J, with 5 bases between. The CDR3 sequence is 14 residues long. Germline loops: CDR1 SGHKS, CDR2 YYEKEE (reference sequence). The CDR3 protein is CASSLVPNTGELFF. CDR3 nucleotide sequence: TGTGCCAGCAGCTTGGTGCCCAACACCGGGGAGCTGTTTTTT. The complete variable domain, with remaining parts taken from reference TRBV5-5 and TRBJ2-2, reads DAGVTQSPTHLIKTRGQQVTLRCSPISGHKSVSWYQQVLGQGPQFIFQYYEKEERGRGNFPDRFSARQFPNYSSELNVNALLLGDSALYLCASSLVPNTGELFFGEGSRLTVL.

The V gene is TRBV7-9, the J gene TRBJ1-1; perhaps TRBD1 as D (5 bases). The CDR3 extends over 14 amino acids. Germline values: CDR1 SEHNR, CDR2 FQNEAQ (reference sequence). With 4 bases removed from V and 1 base from J, the gap between germline ends came to 10 bases. The CDR3 loop is CASSSWGWNTEAFF. Written as DNA, the CDR3 is TGTGCCAGCAGCTCCTGGGGGTGGAACACTGAAGCTTTCTTT.

The chain recombines TRBV12-5 with TRBJ2-4, with D uncertain. The end of the DNA aligns better with TRBJ2-7, so the J call may be wrong. This CDR3 is 16 amino acids long. CDR1 and CDR2 from the germline V gene are LGHNT and FRNRAP. CDR3 region: CASGLIISQFEYEQYF. The DNA for the CDR3 is TGTGCTAGTGGTTTGATTATATCCCAGTTTGAGTACGAGCAGTACTTC.

In the case of this clonotype: This may arise from a read error, as a much more abundant clone is one base away. The V gene is TRBV7-2, the J gene TRBJ2-7, with D hard to call. Deletions cut 5 bases from V and 4 bases from J, with 9 bases between. CDR1 SGHTA and CDR2 FQGNSA come from the germline V gene. CDR3 length equals 12 residues. CDR3 sequence reads: CASSEQRYEQYF. The CDR3 nucleotides are TGTGCCAGCAGCGAACAGAGATACGAGCAGTACTTC.

This chain uses TRBV5-1 with TRBJ2-1; D possibly uses TRBD1 or TRBD2 (6 bases each). V lost 3 bases, J lost 7 bases, and 20 bases lay in between. CDR1 and CDR2 from the germline V gene are SGHRS and YFSETQ. The CDR3 length is 16 residues. The CDR3 DNA follows: TGCGCCAGCAGCTCGAACGTCGGGGGCAGGAGTAATGAGCAGTTCTTC. This gives the protein CASSSNVGGRSNEQFF.

This chain connects TRBV20-1 to TRBJ2-5, with TRBD1 as a possible D gene (6 bases). The DNA end lines up better with TRBJ2-7; the J call may be wrong. In germline, CDR1 is DFQATT, CDR2 SNEGSKA (reference sequence). This CDR3 is built from 14 residues. CDR3 loop: CSARDLIQGNEQYF. The CDR3 DNA is TGCAGTGCTAGAGACCTGATACAGGGAAACGAGCAGTACTTC.

Worth noting for this clonotype: One junction end does not reproduce the germline sequence, and a read error may be involved. The chain is built from TRBV18 and TRBJ2-3; either TRBD1 or TRBD2 may supply D (6 bases each). CDR3 size: 16 residues. The V gene's germline CDR1 is KGHSH and CDR2 LQKENI. This CDR3 is CAGSPPGARVGDTQYF. CDR3 nucleotides: TGTGCCGGCTCACCACCGGGGGCGCGAGTAGGAGATACGCAGTATTTT.

This clonotype showed up just a few times. One end of the junction does not line up with germline, which may come from a read error. The rearrangement joins TRBV6-5 to TRBJ2-3; possibly TRBD2 for D (6 bases). This CDR3 is built from 15 residues. Germline loops: CDR1 MNHEY, CDR2 SVGAGI. The CDR3 sequence: CTSGSLRRYTDTQYF. In nucleotides, the CDR3 is TGTACCAGCGGGTCTTTGAGGAGATACACAGATACGCAGTATTTT.

In this sample, this clonotype turned up once. CDR3 coding DNA: TGTGCCACCAGTGACCATGCAGGGTACGAGCAGTACTTC. Encoded protein: CATSDHAGYEQYF. The chain combines TRBV24-1 with TRBJ2-7; tentatively, D is TRBD1 (5 bases). The germline gives CDR1 KGHDR, CDR2 SFDVKD. Trimming left V 4 bases short and J 4 bases short, with 10 bases between. The CDR3 runs 13 residues.

This chain uses TRBV6-1 with TRBJ1-6; no clear D gene. The CDR3 sequence is 16 residues long. Germline CDR1 and CDR2: MNHNS and SASEGT. V was cut by 6 bases and J by 0 bases, with 12 bases left in between. CDR3 protein: CASSQLGSSYNSPLHF. DNA of the CDR3: TGTGCCAGCAGCCAGCTGGGGAGCTCCTATAATTCACCCCTCCACTTT.

V and J are TRBV7-3 and TRBJ2-3, with 8 bases aligning to TRBD2. The trim removed 5 bases at V and 5 bases at J, leaving 9 bases unmatched. The CDR3 spans 15 residues. Germline CDR1 SGHTA, CDR2 FQGTGA. CDR3 residues: CASSISGGGGDTQYF. CDR3 bases: TGTGCCAGCAGCATCAGCGGGGGTGGGGGAGATACGCAGTATTTT.

This clonotype showed up many times. The J gene is TRBJ2-5, the V gene TRBV7-9; no clear D gene. The CDR3 totals 13 residues. Trimming shortened V by 2 bases and J by 3 bases, and 7 bases separated the two germline ends. Germline V CDR1 and CDR2: SEHNR, FQNEAQ (reference sequence). The CDR3 DNA sequence: TGTGCCAGCAGCTTAATCTCCGAAGAGACCCAGTACTTC. Translating gives CASSLISEETQYF.

This clonotype was counted between two and nine times. This chain uses TRBV29-1 with TRBJ2-1; possibly TRBD1 for D (5 bases). V dropped 5 bases and J dropped 5 bases, with 13 bases sitting between them. The germline V gene encodes CDR1 SQVTM and CDR2 ANQGSEA. The CDR3 length is 13 residues. The CDR3 DNA reads as TGCAGCGTTCATAGGGGCCCCAACAATGAGCAGTTCTTC. This gives the protein CSVHRGPNNEQFF.

V is TRBV27 and J is TRBJ2-3, with TRBD1 matching 7 bases. The CDR3 runs to 18 residues. The trim removed 2 bases at V and 2 bases at J, leaving 13 bases unmatched. The germline V gene has CDR1 MNHEY and CDR2 SMNVEV (reference sequence). The CDR3 loop is CASSLLQGPTRDTDTQYF. Written as DNA, the CDR3 is TGTGCCAGCAGTTTACTACAGGGGCCGACCCGTGACACAGATACGCAGTATTTT.

This clonotype showed up just a few times. The gene calls are TRBV4-3 and TRBJ1-2, with no clear D. V shed 1 base and J shed 2 bases, with 14 bases lying between them. The CDR3 sequence is 16 residues long. Germline-derived CDR1 and CDR2 are LGHNA and YSLEER. In DNA, the CDR3 is TGCGCCAGCAGCCAAGGGACCCGAATACAAAACTATGGCTACACCTTC. It specifies CASSQGTRIQNYGYTF.